A single sample gave rise to the 30 T cell receptor beta chains below, sequenced in a study of blood T cell repertoires in COVID-19. Libraries were prepared by immunoSEQ multiplex PCR; TCRdb keeps only in-frame clonotypes and omits some of them. This table holds some 12,000 clones, under 95% found once. Material for sequencing was peripheral blood. The receptors shown here come from a man between 70 and 80 years old with active COVID-19.

This clone was found once. V is TRBV4-1 and J is TRBJ2-2; maybe TRBD2 (5 bases). V was trimmed by 4 bases and J by 5 bases, leaving 14 bases between them. This CDR3 is 15 amino acids long. CDR1 and CDR2 from the germline V gene are MGHRA and YSYEKL. The CDR3 bases are TGCGCCAGCAGCCCCGAGGCGGGTTATACCGGGGAGCTGTTTTTT. This sequence encodes CASSPEAGYTGELFF.

This rearrangement joins TRBV11-3 to TRBJ1-1, with TRBD1 matching over 9 bases. Per germline, CDR1 SGHNT and CDR2 YENEEA. The CDR3 spans 15 residues. Losses at the gene ends were 5 bases for V and 5 bases for J; bases not matched to a gene: 9. The DNA for the CDR3 is TGTGCCAGCAGCCACCGGACAGGGGAGGGAACTGAAGCTTTCTTT. As protein: CASSHRTGEGTEAFF.

The CDR3 reads CASSLSGGRVNTEAFF. CDR3 in DNA: TGTGCCAGCAGTTTATCCGGAGGGAGGGTGAACACTGAAGCTTTCTTT. This rearrangement joins TRBV27 to TRBJ1-1; D not certain. Trimming stripped 0 bases from V and 0 bases from J, with 11 bases between. There are 16 residues in the CDR3. The germline V gene has CDR1 MNHEY and CDR2 SMNVEV (reference sequence).

This clone came up a few times. The J gene is TRBJ2-2, the V gene TRBV27, with 14 bases fitting TRBD2. Germline V CDR1 and CDR2: MNHEY, SMNVEV (reference sequence). V was clipped by 2 bases and J by 1 base; unmatched bases: 3. CDR3 length: 18 amino acids. CDR3 residues: CASSLAGLAGGNTGELFF. The CDR3 DNA follows: TGTGCCAGCAGTTTAGCAGGACTAGCGGGGGGGAACACCGGGGAGCTGTTTTTT.

The chain joins TRBV4-1 to TRBJ2-1; 13 bases map to TRBD2. V gave up 3 bases and J gave up 6 bases; unmatched junction bases: 8. The CDR3 covers 17 residues. Looked up from germline, CDR1 is MGHRA and CDR2 is YSYEKL. DNA for the CDR3: TGCGCCAGCAGCCAGGCCCCGACTAGCGGGGGGTCCAATGAGCAGTTCTTC. It encodes CASSQAPTSGGSNEQFF.

The gene calls are TRBV5-1 and TRBJ2-1, with 14 bases fitting TRBD2. The CDR3 loop spans 16 amino acids. Germline values: CDR1 SGHRS, CDR2 YFSETQ. With 4 bases clipped from V and 3 bases from J, the junction kept 3 bases outside the gene matches. This CDR3 is CASSAGLAGVYNEQFF. The CDR3 coding sequence is TGCGCCAGCAGCGCGGGACTAGCGGGGGTCTACAATGAGCAGTTCTTC.

The chain carries TRBV19 and TRBJ1-2; the D gene is possibly TRBD1 (5 bases). The V gene's germline CDR1 is LNHDA and CDR2 SQIVND (reference sequence). The CDR3 extends over 14 amino acids. Trimming left V 1 base short and J 7 bases short, with 13 bases between. CDR3 amino acids: CASSIGAGRFGYTF. The DNA of the CDR3 is TGTGCCAGTAGTATAGGGGCAGGGCGGTTTGGCTACACCTTC. Full variable domain (remainder filled in from reference TRBV19 and TRBJ1-2): DGGITQSPKYLFRKEGQNVTLSCEQNLNHDAMYWYRQDPGQGLRLIYYSQIVNDFQKGDIAEGYSVSREKKESFPLTVTSAQKNPTAFYLCASSIGAGRFGYTFGSGTRLTVV.

This clone was recorded once. The genes are TRBV20-1 and TRBJ2-2, with TRBD2 matching 10 bases. CDR3 length: 15 amino acids. Germline-derived CDR1 and CDR2 are DFQATT and SNEGSKA (reference sequence). V dropped 3 bases and J dropped 6; count of bases not matched to a gene: 7. The CDR3, as DNA: TGCAGTGCTAGTCCTAGCGGGAGAGAGGCCGGGGAGCTGTTTTTT. Encoded protein: CSASPSGREAGELFF.

As DNA, the CDR3 is TGTGCCACCAGTGGATCAGGGGACCCTACATATGAGCAGTTCTTC. Amino acid sequence: CATSGSGDPTYEQFF. This rearrangement joins TRBV24-1 to TRBJ2-1; tentatively, D is TRBD1 (6 bases). The ends were cut back, 5 bases at V and 8 bases at J, with 18 bases in the middle. Germline CDR1 is KGHDR and CDR2 is SFDVKD. CDR3 length: 15 residues.

This clone was detected a few times. The CDR3 coding sequence is TGTGCCAGCAGCTTAGAACCGAGCTCCTACGAGCAGTACTTC. Residues: CASSLEPSSYEQYF. This rearrangement joins TRBV11-2 to TRBJ2-7; D is ambiguous. Germline CDR1 SGHAT, CDR2 FQNNGV. Deletions cut 0 bases from V and 0 bases from J, with 6 bases between. The CDR3 covers 14 residues.

The chain couples TRBV10-3 to TRBJ2-3; 8 bases are a match to TRBD2. Germline V gene lookup returns CDR1 ENHRY and CDR2 SYGVKD. Trimming took 7 bases from V and 6 from J; bases not matched to a gene: 9. The CDR3 length is 14 residues. The DNA for the CDR3 is TGTGCCATCATGTCGGGAGGGCCTAGGGATACGCAGTATTTT. This gives the protein CAIMSGGPRDTQYF.

This sequence joins TRBV15 and TRBJ1-1; 7 positions agree with TRBD1. The V gene end was trimmed by 5 bases and the J gene end by 2 bases; junction bases not matched to a gene: 5. Germline V CDR1 and CDR2: LNHNV, YYDKDF (reference sequence). The CDR3 is 14 amino acids. The DNA for the CDR3 is TGTGCCACCAGCGGCCGGACAGGCAACACTGAAGCTTTCTTT. It translates to CATSGRTGNTEAFF.

The chain joins TRBV4-3 to TRBJ2-5, with D uncertain. Trimming left V 1 base short and J 9 bases short, with 15 bases between. The CDR3 runs to 14 residues. The germline gives CDR1 LGHNA, CDR2 YSLEER. The CDR3, as DNA: TGCGCCAGCAGCCAAGGGTCAATGCCGGCGGCCCAGTACTTC. Encoded protein: CASSQGSMPAAQYF.

The rearrangement joins TRBV4-3 to TRBJ2-3; possible D gene TRBD1, 5 bases. There are 15 residues in the CDR3. CDR1 is LGHNA, CDR2 YSLEER, per germline. Trimming pared 1 base from V and 1 base from J, leaving 9 bases between. In DNA form, the CDR3 reads TGCGCCAGCAGCCAAGCTATAGGGGGCACAGATACGCAGTATTTT. Amino acid sequence: CASSQAIGGTDTQYF.

This CDR3 is CASSPVSVASANYGYTF. CDR3 sequence (DNA): TGTGCCAGCAGCCCTGTCAGCGTTGCTTCAGCTAACTATGGCTACACCTTC. This chain connects TRBV7-3 to TRBJ1-2; D unclear. CDR1 is SGHTA, CDR2 FQGTGA, per germline. The CDR3 consists of 17 residues. The germline V and J ends were trimmed by 5 bases and 0 bases, with 19 bases remaining between them.

The CDR3 region is CASSPTGGQSPLHF. The CDR3 bases are TGTGCCAGCAGCCCTACGGGGGGGCAATCACCCCTCCACTTT. The chain carries TRBV7-3 and TRBJ1-6; possible D gene TRBD1, 6 bases. The CDR3 runs 14 residues. Trimming shortened V by 5 bases and J by 10 bases, and 15 bases separated the two germline ends. CDR1 and CDR2 from the germline V gene are SGHTA and FQGTGA.

V is TRBV9 and J is TRBJ2-7; 9 nucleotides match TRBD1. V was clipped by 0 bases and J by 3 bases; unmatched bases: 4. This CDR3 spans 15 amino acids. Germline values: CDR1 SGDLS, CDR2 YYNGEE. CDR3 in DNA: TGTGCCAGCAGCGTAGGGGGACAGGGTTTCTACGAGCAGTACTTC. As protein: CASSVGGQGFYEQYF.

The chain carries TRBV15 and TRBJ2-7; TRBD2 matches 7 bases. The length of the CDR3 is 16 residues. Per germline, CDR1 LNHNV and CDR2 YYDKDF (reference sequence). V was clipped by 0 bases and J by 4 bases; unmatched bases: 9. CDR3 in DNA: TGTGCCACCAGCAGAGAGGGCGGGAGTAGTCTATACGAGCAGTACTTC. The encoded protein is CATSREGGSSLYEQYF. The full variable domain, rest sourced from reference TRBV15 and TRBJ2-7, is DAMVIQNPRYQVTQFGKPVTLSCSQTLNHNVMYWYQQKSSQAPKLLFHYYDKDFNNEADTPDNFQSRRPNTSFCFLDIRSPGLGDTAMYLCATSREGGSSLYEQYFGPGTRLTVT.

CDR3 sequence reads: CASSFWLAGGPGELFF. CDR3 DNA sequence: TGTGCCAGCAGCTTTTGGCTAGCGGGAGGACCCGGGGAGCTGTTTTTT. V is TRBV7-9 and J is TRBJ2-2; 11 bases agree with TRBD2. Germline V gives CDR1 SEHNR, CDR2 FQNEAQ (reference sequence). The CDR3 has 16 amino acids. The V segment lost 3 bases and the J segment 6 bases; nucleotides outside the gene matches: 6.

The chain carries TRBV7-2 and TRBJ2-7, with 7 bases fitting TRBD1. Germline CDR1 reads SGHTA; CDR2 reads FQGNSA. The J segment lost 5 bases and the V segment lost 5 bases, leaving 6 bases of the junction unmatched. CDR3 length equals 13 residues. The CDR3 DNA follows: TGTGCCAGCAGCCAGACAGGGTTTGACGAGCAGTACTTC. Residues: CASSQTGFDEQYF.

V usage is TRBV7-8 and J usage is TRBJ2-4, with 10 bases identical to TRBD2. CDR1 SGHVS and CDR2 FQNEAQ come from the germline V gene. The CDR3 length is 17 residues. Trimming took 5 bases from V and 7 from J; bases not matched to a gene: 14. The CDR3 DNA reads TGTGCCAGCAGCCCACCCCTAGCGGGGGCCAGGGGGAACATTCAGTACTTC. Protein sequence: CASSPPLAGARGNIQYF.

This chain connects TRBV5-1 to TRBJ2-1, with D perhaps matching TRBD2 (6 bases). This CDR3 is built from 16 residues. The germline gives CDR1 SGHRS, CDR2 YFSETQ. Trimming shortened V by 2 bases and J by 4 bases, and 16 bases separated the two germline ends. CDR3 nucleotides: TGCGCCAGCAGCTTAGGGAGGAATTTGGGTTACAATGAGCAGTTCTTC. Translated: CASSLGRNLGYNEQFF.

The chain links TRBV10-3 to TRBJ1-3; TRBD1 agrees at 9 bases. Germline CDR1 and CDR2: ENHRY and SYGVKD. Trimming at V came to 3 bases and at J to 1 base, leaving 7 bases not matched to a gene. This CDR3 region has 17 residues. As DNA, the CDR3 is TGTGCCATCAGTGAATCCGGGACAGGGCGTTCTGGAAACACCATATATTTT. Protein product: CAISESGTGRSGNTIYF.

This clone was detected a few times. V is TRBV7-2 and J is TRBJ1-5; 8 nucleotides match TRBD1. Per the germline V gene, CDR1 is SGHTA and CDR2 is FQGNSA. The ends lost 3 bases at V and 1 base at J; junction bases unmatched: 2. CDR3 size: 15 residues. The chain's CDR3 is CASSLDRASNQPQHF. The DNA of the CDR3 is TGTGCCAGCAGCTTGGACAGGGCGAGCAATCAGCCCCAGCATTTT.

The chain has TRBV30 and TRBJ1-2; 7 bases fit TRBD1. This CDR3 has 15 amino acids. The germline V gene encodes CDR1 GTSNPN and CDR2 SVGIG (reference sequence). Trimming removed 0 bases from V and 8 bases from J; junction bases left unmatched: 12. The DNA of the CDR3 is TGTGCCTGGAGTGTATCCATGGACAGGTGGTCCGGCTACACCTTC. Residues: CAWSVSMDRWSGYTF.

The chain has TRBV5-1 and TRBJ2-3, with 13 bases matching TRBD2. V was clipped by 4 bases and J by 6 bases; unmatched bases: 8. Germline CDR1 and CDR2: SGHRS and YFSETQ. This CDR3 region has 16 residues. In DNA form, the CDR3 reads TGCGCCAGCAGCGGCGCACTAGCGGGAGGGCCGGATACGCAGTATTTT. It codes for CASSGALAGGPDTQYF.

The V call is TRBV9, the J call TRBJ2-1; 7 nucleotides align to TRBD1. The CDR3 length is 12 residues. Germline CDR1 SGDLS, CDR2 YYNGEE. J lost 9 bases, V lost 4 bases, and 4 bases had no gene match. CDR3 loop: CASSRRQGEQFF. The CDR3 bases are TGTGCCAGCAGCCGCCGACAGGGTGAGCAGTTCTTC. The whole variable domain, remainder taken from reference TRBV9 and TRBJ2-1, is DSGVTQTPKHLITATGQRVTLRCSPRSGDLSVYWYQQSLDQGLQFLIQYYNGEERAKGNILERFSAQQFPDLHSELNLSSLELGDSALYFCASSRRQGEQFFGPGTRLTVL.

This clone was counted a single time. The V and J genes are TRBV7-6 and TRBJ2-3, with TRBD2 matching 10 bases. J gave up 1 base and V 3 bases, and 4 bases lay outside the gene matches. Germline values: CDR1 SGHVS, CDR2 FNYEAQ. The CDR3 loop spans 16 amino acids. CDR3 loop: CASSFSSGGGTDTQYF. The CDR3 DNA reads as TGTGCCAGCAGCTTCTCTAGCGGGGGTGGCACAGATACGCAGTATTTT.

This rearrangement joins TRBV11-2 to TRBJ2-1, with TRBD2 matching 7 bases. This CDR3 has 17 residues. CDR1 SGHAT and CDR2 FQNNGV come from the germline V gene. Losses at the gene ends were 0 bases for V and 4 bases for J; bases not matched to a gene: 9. The CDR3 DNA is TGTGCCAGCAGCTTAGATATTCCTAGCGGACTTTACAATGAGCAGTTCTTC. Amino acid sequence: CASSLDIPSGLYNEQFF.

Only one count was recorded for this clone. The rearrangement links TRBV2 to TRBJ2-7; TRBD1 might be the D (6 bases). The germline gives CDR1 SNHLY, CDR2 FYNNEI. Trimming removed 6 bases from V and 5 bases from J, with 14 bases in between. The CDR3 covers 13 residues. CDR3: CASRGAVIDEQYF. The CDR3 coding sequence is TGTGCCAGCAGGGGGGCCGTAATCGACGAGCAGTACTTC.